Presented here are 9 T cell receptor beta chains from one specimen sequenced in a study of blood T cell repertoires in COVID-19. The protocol was immunoSEQ multiplex PCR, while the TCRdb copy is restricted to in-frame clones and leaves out a portion. The sample carries 300,000 to 350,000 clones, approximately 87% recorded once. Sequenced material: peripheral blood. These receptors came from a woman aged 25 to 45 with COVID-19, enrolled during active disease.

The chain recombines TRBV11-2 with TRBJ2-7; 7 bases match TRBD1. This CDR3 spans 15 amino acids. In germline, CDR1 is SGHAT, CDR2 FQNNGV. With 5 bases clipped from V and 2 bases from J, the junction kept 9 bases outside the gene matches. In DNA, the CDR3 is TGTGCCAGCAGCCCACCGACAGGGCCTACCTACGAGCAGTACTTC. Encoded protein: CASSPPTGPTYEQYF.

The sample holds one count of this clone. The chain links TRBV19 to TRBJ1-4, with a weak D call TRBD1 (5 bases). The CDR3 totals 15 residues. The germline gives CDR1 LNHDA, CDR2 SQIVND (reference sequence). V lost 4 bases and J 2 bases, leaving 11 bases between the germline ends. As DNA, the CDR3 is TGTGCCAGTAGTAACCGGCGGGGGACTAATGAAAAACTGTTTTTT. Protein: CASSNRRGTNEKLFF.

The chain links TRBV5-5 to TRBJ2-5; 8 bases fit TRBD1. Unmatched junction bases numbered 5, after V lost 4 bases and J lost 6 bases. CDR1 SGHKS and CDR2 YYEKEE come from the germline V gene (reference sequence). This CDR3 comprises 13 residues. Here the CDR3 reads CASSAQGVQTQYF. The CDR3 DNA reads TGTGCCAGCAGCGCACAGGGGGTACAGACCCAGTACTTC.

This clone was detected once. Other DNA variants within this sample encode the same CDR3. This chain connects TRBV19 to TRBJ1-5; 10 nucleotides match TRBD1. Germline V lookup: CDR1 LNHDA, CDR2 SQIVND (reference sequence). This CDR3 is 13 amino acids long. V was clipped by 6 bases and J by 4 bases; unmatched bases: 0. The CDR3 protein is CASRDRGNQPQHF. The CDR3 DNA sequence: TGTGCCAGTAGGGACAGGGGGAATCAGCCCCAGCATTTT.

The rearrangement joins TRBV7-9 to TRBJ2-1; 11 bases line up with TRBD2. V dropped 2 bases and J dropped 5; count of bases not matched to a gene: 5. Germline CDR1 SEHNR, CDR2 FQNEAQ (reference sequence). This CDR3 contains 16 residues. CDR3 sequence: CASSLILTSGDNEQFF. The CDR3 DNA reads TGTGCCAGCAGCTTAATTCTGACTAGCGGGGACAATGAGCAGTTCTTC. The full variable domain, rest sourced from reference TRBV7-9 and TRBJ2-1, is DTGVSQNPRHKITKRGQNVTFRCDPISEHNRLYWYRQTLGQGPEFLTYFQNEAQLEKSRLLSDRFSAERPKGSFSTLEIQRTEQGDSAMYLCASSLILTSGDNEQFFGPGTRLTVL.

This chain connects TRBV19 to TRBJ1-1; 7 bases are shared with TRBD1. With V trimmed by 7 bases and J by 8 bases, 7 bases remained unmatched. The CDR3 has 12 amino acids. Germline values: CDR1 LNHDA, CDR2 SQIVND (reference sequence). CDR3 amino acids: CASTATGREAFF. CDR3 sequence (DNA): TGTGCCAGTACCGCGACAGGGAGGGAAGCTTTCTTT. Filled out from reference TRBV19 and TRBJ1-1, the complete variable domain reads DGGITQSPKYLFRKEGQNVTLSCEQNLNHDAMYWYRQDPGQGLRLIYYSQIVNDFQKGDIAEGYSVSREKKESFPLTVTSAQKNPTAFYLCASTATGREAFFGQGTRLTVV.

This sequence joins TRBV3-1 (or the pseudogene TRBV3-2) and TRBJ1-2; D may be TRBD1 (5 bases). The CDR3 runs 13 residues. V dropped 0 bases and J dropped 8 bases, with 10 bases sitting between them. Germline CDR1 reads LGHDT; CDR2 reads YNNKEL (reference sequence). The CDR3 loop is CASSQDQGWGYTF. The DNA of the CDR3 is TGTGCCAGCAGCCAAGATCAGGGTTGGGGCTACACCTTC.

The J gene is TRBJ1-2, the V gene TRBV4-1; TRBD1 agrees at 9 bases. This CDR3 is built from 14 residues. Per the germline V gene, CDR1 is MGHRA and CDR2 is YSYEKL. The V segment lost 3 bases and the J segment 8 bases; nucleotides outside the gene matches: 7. CDR3 in DNA: TGCGCCAGCAGCCAGGGTACAGGGGGCCGGGGCTACACCTTC. Its translation is CASSQGTGGRGYTF.

V and J are TRBV4-1 and TRBJ1-4; D not resolved. V shed 0 bases and J shed 7 bases, with 6 bases lying between them. Per germline, CDR1 MGHRA and CDR2 YSYEKL. The CDR3 length is 13 residues. CDR3 bases: TGCGCCAGCAGCCAAGACCCCCTTGAAAAACTGTTTTTT. It encodes CASSQDPLEKLFF.